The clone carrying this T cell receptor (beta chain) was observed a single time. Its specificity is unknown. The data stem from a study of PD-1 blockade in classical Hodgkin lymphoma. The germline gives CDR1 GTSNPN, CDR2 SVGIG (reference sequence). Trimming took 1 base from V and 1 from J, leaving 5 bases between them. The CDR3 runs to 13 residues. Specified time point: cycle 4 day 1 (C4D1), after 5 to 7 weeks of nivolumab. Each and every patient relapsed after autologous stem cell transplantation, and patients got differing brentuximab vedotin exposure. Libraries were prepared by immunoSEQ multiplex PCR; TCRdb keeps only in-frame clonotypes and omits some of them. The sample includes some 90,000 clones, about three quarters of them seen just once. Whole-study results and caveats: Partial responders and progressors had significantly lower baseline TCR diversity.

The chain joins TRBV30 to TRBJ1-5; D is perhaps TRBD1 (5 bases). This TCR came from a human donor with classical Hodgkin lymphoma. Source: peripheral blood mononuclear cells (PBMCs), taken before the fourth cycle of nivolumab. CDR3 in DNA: TGTGCCTGGAGTGGGACAAGCAATCAGCCCCAGCATTTT. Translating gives CAWSGTSNQPQHF.